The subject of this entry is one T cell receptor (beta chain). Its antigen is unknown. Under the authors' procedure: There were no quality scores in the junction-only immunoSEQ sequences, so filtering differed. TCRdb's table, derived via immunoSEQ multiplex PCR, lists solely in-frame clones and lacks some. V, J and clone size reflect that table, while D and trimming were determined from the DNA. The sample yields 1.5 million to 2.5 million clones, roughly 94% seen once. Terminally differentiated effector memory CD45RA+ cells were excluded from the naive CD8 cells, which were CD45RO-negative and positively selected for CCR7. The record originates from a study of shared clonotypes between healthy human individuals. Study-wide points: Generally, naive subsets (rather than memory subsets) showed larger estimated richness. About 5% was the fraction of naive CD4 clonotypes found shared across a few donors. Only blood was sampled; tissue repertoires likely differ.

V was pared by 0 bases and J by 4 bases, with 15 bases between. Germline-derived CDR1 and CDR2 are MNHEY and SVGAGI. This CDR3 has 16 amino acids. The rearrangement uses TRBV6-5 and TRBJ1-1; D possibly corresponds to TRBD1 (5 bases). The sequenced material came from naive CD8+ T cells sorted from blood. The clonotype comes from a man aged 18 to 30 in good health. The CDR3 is CASSYSDSGARTEAFF. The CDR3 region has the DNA TGTGCCAGCAGTTACTCGGATTCTGGGGCGCGCACTGAAGCTTTCTTT.